This T cell receptor (beta chain) was sequenced during a study of T cell changes during pregnancy in multiple sclerosis. The assay was immunoSEQ multiplex PCR, and TCRdb's table has in-frame clones only and misses some. Of around 50,000 clones listed, around nine tenths are singletons. CDR1 and CDR2 from the germline V gene are GTSNPN and SVGIG (reference sequence). This CDR3 contains 15 residues. V shed 0 bases, J shed 3 bases, and the junction held 7 bases outside the gene matches. This specimen was peripheral blood, taken in the first trimester of pregnancy. This clonotype was obtained from a female donor with multiple sclerosis, enrolled in a pregnancy study. The chain combines TRBV30 with TRBJ1-1; 7 bases line up with TRBD1. The CDR3 nucleotides read TGTGCCTGGAGTGTACGGGAGGGGGCGGACACTGAAGCTTTCTTT. It yields the protein CAWSVREGADTEAFF.